This TCR beta chain was captured in a study of MAIT cells during Salmonella Paratyphi A infection (dated by TCRdb to 2015 to 2018). In the study overall: Adult volunteers aged 18 to 60 ingested a single dose of 1-5x10^3 CFU of S. Paratyphi A strain NVGH308. Ciprofloxacin 500 mg twice daily for 14 days, starting at diagnosis, was given to diagnosed volunteers. General study outcomes and caveats: Although the availability of volunteer samples limited sample sizes, the sizes were judged adequate for detecting differences between groups. Space occupied by over-represented MAIT clonotypes fell significantly from baseline to mid-infection (roughly 0.17 to 0.10), with no significant post-infection difference. Compared with healthy controls, diagnosed volunteers had more expansion or contraction among the top five MAIT clonotypes (about 0.5 versus 0.13), suggesting that infection reshaped the repertoire. MAIT cell TRBV usage was oligoclonal with a preference for TRBV20 and TRBV6, and infection did not appear to change this usage.

CDR3 length: 13 amino acids, cysteine to phenylalanine. Only the CDR3 DNA stays, 39 bases, in frame from base 1. The germline V gene (reference sequence) yields DFQATT for CDR1 and SNEGSKA for CDR2. V and J are truncated by 6 bases and 6 bases respectively, leaving an intervening sequence of 18 bases. Receptor amplification or capture employed 5' RACE. TCRbeta was amplified in two rounds of PCR using Phusion High-Fidelity polymerase, and the primers added sample-specific barcodes. TCRbeta libraries were generated by template-switch cDNA synthesis with SMARTScribe reverse transcriptase and a TRBC-specific primer. After barcoding, samples were pooled and then prepared using the NEBNext Ultra DNA Library Prep Kit for Illumina. Libraries were sequenced on an Illumina MiSeq with the MiSeq reagent kit v2, 300 cycles. From the authors' description of their analysis: Reads were demultiplexed by barcode with Jemultiplexer and were aligned with MiTCR using default parameters. VDJtools filtered out non-functional sequences; clonotypes were defined by amino acid sequence, with frequencies based on assigned sequence reads. Clonal space homeostasis binned clonotypes by frequency as over-represented (0.05-1), large, medium and small. TCRdb cleaned the public reads at Q25 with fastp, built clones with MiXCR and kept in-frame beta chains. Identical CDR3 protein sequences are pooled into one entry, listed with their most common genes and DNA. For this entry, the V and J calls and clone size follow TCRdb and not the study's own pipeline. The table for this sample lists about 1,200 distinct CDR3 sequences; about 55% of them were counted only once. Together, the top ten hold roughly a third of the sample.

The time point label, read with the paper, signifies: mid-infection, around enteric fever diagnosis. MAIT cells were defined as Valpha7.2+ CD161+ T cells and identified and sorted by flow cytometry. Over time, circulating MAIT cell TCRbeta repertoires were profiled in five to seven volunteers who came down with enteric fever following controlled oral challenge with live Salmonella Paratyphi A. MAIT cell samples were contributed by each diagnosed volunteer at pre-infection, mid-infection and post-infection timepoints. A diagnosis of enteric fever required Paratyphi A bacteremia and/or a persistent fever above 38 degrees C that lasted more than 12 hours. Diagnosis of infection in challenged volunteers occurred between day 4 and day 7 after challenge. For RNA extraction, between 5,000 and 10,000 MAIT cells per sample were sorted directly into RNAqueous-Micro lysis buffer. Lymphoprep gradient centrifugation was used to isolate peripheral blood mononuclear cells from blood samples and leukocyte cones. Cells were sorted on either a BD FACSAria Fusion or a BD FACSAria III sorter.

About this clonotype itself: It has no known antigen specificity. Nothing much larger sits one base from this clone, and base qualities are not available.

The chain is made from TRBV20-1 and TRBJ2-7; TRBD1 might be the D gene, on 5 matching bases. The TCR comes from a person aged 18 to 75 who was deliberately infected with Salmonella Paratyphi A in a paratyphoid fever challenge study. This sample comprised MAIT cells from blood, obtained at the middle sampling point of the challenge study. The CDR3 sequence is CSAVIREPGEQYF. The sequenced DNA is TGCAGTGCCGTGATCAGGGAACCTGGCGAGCAGTACTTC.